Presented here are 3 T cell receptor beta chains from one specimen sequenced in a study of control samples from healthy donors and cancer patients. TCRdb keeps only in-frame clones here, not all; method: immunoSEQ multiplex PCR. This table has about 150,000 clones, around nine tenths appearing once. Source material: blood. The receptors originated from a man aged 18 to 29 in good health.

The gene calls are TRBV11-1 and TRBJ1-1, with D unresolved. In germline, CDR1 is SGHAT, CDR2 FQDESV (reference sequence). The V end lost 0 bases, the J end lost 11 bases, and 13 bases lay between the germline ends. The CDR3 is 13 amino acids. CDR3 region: CASSLALGQEAFF. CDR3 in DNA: TGTGCCAGCAGCTTAGCCCTGGGTCAGGAGGCTTTCTTT.

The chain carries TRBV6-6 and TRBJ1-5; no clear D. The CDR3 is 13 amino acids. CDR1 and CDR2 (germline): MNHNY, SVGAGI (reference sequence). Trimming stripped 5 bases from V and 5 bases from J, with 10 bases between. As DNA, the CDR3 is TGTGCCAGCAGTCAAACAAGGGATCAGCCCCAGCATTTT. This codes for CASSQTRDQPQHF.

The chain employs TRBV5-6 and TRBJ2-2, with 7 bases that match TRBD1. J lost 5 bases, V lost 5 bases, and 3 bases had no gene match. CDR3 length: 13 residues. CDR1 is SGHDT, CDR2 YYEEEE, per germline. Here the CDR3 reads CASRHRGTGELFF. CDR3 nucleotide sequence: TGTGCCAGCAGACACAGGGGTACCGGGGAGCTGTTTTTT.